This TCR beta chain was observed in a study of Graves' ophthalmopathy and Graves' hyperthyroidism. Across the whole study: Sampling took place at initial diagnosis, with peripheral blood obtained before any treatment. Study-wide results and caveats: Discrimination between ophthalmopathy and stable hyperthyroidism by a 13-signature model showed about 86% sensitivity and 70% to 82% specificity.

About this clonotype itself: Its target is not known.

V was pared by 4 bases and J by 10 bases, with 17 bases of the junction left unmatched. The CDR3 contains 16 residues. Germline V CDR1 and CDR2: SEHNR, FQNEAQ (reference sequence). Ophthalmopathy in the donors was of moderate-to-severe activity, with CAS ≥3, NOSPECS ≥4 and duration under 3 months. The authors diagnosed from clinical symptoms, serum thyroxine, TRAb, thyroid ultrasound and orbital computed tomography. Transcripts of RNA were the source for amplifying TCR beta CDR3 regions. After a first-round RT-PCR with HTBI primers, a second-round multiplex PCR was run. In TCRdb, the multiplex PCR reads were re-called with MiXCR into one record per CDR3 protein. The sample lists approximately 700,000 distinct CDR3 sequences; around 40% were seen once.

This TCR was recovered from an adult man with Graves' ophthalmopathy. Sequenced: peripheral blood. The V call is TRBV7-9, the J call TRBJ1-1; 8 positions agree with TRBD1. Written as DNA, the CDR3 is TGTGCCAGCAGCTCCCCCGACAGGGGCCAGGCAGGATTAGCTTTCTTT. This translates into CASSSPDRGQAGLAFF.